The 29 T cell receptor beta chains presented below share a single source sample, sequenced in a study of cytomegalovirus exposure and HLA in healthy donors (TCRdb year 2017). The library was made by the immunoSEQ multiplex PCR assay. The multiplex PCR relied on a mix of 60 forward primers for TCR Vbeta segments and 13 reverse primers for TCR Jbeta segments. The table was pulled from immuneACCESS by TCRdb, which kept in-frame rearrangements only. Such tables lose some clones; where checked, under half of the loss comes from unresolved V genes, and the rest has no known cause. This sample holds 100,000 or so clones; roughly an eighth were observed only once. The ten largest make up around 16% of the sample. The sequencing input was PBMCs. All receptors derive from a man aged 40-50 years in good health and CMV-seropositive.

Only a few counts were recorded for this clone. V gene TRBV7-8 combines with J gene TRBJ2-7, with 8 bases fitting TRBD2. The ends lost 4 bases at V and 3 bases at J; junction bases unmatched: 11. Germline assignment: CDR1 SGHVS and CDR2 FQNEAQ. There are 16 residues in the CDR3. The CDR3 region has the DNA TGTGCCAGCAGCTCCACCCGACTAGCGAGCTACTACGAGCAGTACTTC. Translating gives CASSSTRLASYYEQYF.

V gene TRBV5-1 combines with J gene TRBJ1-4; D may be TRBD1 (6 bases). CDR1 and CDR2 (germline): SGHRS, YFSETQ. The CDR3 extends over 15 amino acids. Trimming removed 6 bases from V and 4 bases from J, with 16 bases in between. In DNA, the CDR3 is TGCGCCAGCAAACCGACTTGGACAGTTAATGAAAAACTGTTTTTT. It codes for CASKPTWTVNEKLFF.

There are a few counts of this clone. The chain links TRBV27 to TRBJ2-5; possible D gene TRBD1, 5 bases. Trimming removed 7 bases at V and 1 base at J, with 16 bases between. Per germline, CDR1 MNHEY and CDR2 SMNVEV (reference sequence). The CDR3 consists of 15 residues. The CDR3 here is CASMGQKGVQETQYF. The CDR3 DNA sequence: TGTGCCAGCATGGGGCAAAAAGGGGTCCAAGAGACCCAGTACTTC.

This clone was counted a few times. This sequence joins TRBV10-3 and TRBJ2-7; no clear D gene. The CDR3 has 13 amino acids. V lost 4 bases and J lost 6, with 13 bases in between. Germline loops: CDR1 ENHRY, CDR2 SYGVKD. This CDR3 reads CAISGADVSEQYF. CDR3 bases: TGTGCCATCAGTGGGGCCGACGTGAGCGAGCAGTACTTC.

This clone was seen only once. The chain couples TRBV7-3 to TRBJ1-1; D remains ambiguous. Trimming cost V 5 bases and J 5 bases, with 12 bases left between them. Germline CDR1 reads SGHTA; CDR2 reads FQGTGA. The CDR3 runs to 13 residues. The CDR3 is CASSETSSTEAFF. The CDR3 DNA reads TGTGCCAGCAGCGAAACGAGTTCGACTGAAGCTTTCTTT. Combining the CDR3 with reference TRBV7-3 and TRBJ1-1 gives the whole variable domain GAGVSQTPSNKVTEKGKYVELRCDPISGHTALYWYRQSLGQGPEFLIYFQGTGAADDSGLPNDRFFAVRPEGSVSTLKIQRTERGDSAVYLCASSETSSTEAFFGQGTRLTVV.

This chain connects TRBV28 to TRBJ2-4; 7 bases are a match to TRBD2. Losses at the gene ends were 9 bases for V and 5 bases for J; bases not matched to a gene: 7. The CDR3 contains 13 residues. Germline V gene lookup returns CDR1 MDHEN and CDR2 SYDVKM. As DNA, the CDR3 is TGTGCCAGTACCGGGACTATCGAAAACATTCAGTACTTC. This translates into CASTGTIENIQYF.

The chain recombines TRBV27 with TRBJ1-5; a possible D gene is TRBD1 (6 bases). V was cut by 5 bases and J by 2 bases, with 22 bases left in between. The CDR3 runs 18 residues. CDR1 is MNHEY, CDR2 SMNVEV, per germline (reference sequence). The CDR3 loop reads CASSQGRDTNRGNQPQHF. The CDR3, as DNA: TGTGCCAGCAGTCAGGGTAGGGACACCAATAGAGGCAATCAGCCCCAGCATTTT.

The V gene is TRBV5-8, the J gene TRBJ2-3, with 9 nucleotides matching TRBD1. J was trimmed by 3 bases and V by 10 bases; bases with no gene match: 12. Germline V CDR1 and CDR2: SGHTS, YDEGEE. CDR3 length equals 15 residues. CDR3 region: CAGPGQGAKTDTQYF. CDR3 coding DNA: TGTGCCGGTCCGGGACAGGGCGCGAAAACAGATACGCAGTATTTT.

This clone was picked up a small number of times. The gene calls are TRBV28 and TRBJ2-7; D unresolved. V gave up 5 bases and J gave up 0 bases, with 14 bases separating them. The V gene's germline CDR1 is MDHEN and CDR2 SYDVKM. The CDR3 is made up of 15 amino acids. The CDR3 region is CASSTLRVASYEQYF. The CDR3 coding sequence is TGTGCCAGCAGTACCCTTAGAGTCGCCTCCTACGAGCAGTACTTC.

The CDR3 loop is CASRRDSSSYEQYF. DNA for the CDR3: TGCGCCAGCAGACGGGACAGTAGCTCCTACGAGCAGTACTTC. This rearrangement joins TRBV5-1 to TRBJ2-7; TRBD1 matches 7 bases. Germline lookup yields CDR1 SGHRS and CDR2 YFSETQ. The junction had 5 bases not matched to a gene; V was cut back by 5 bases and J by 0 bases. This CDR3 spans 14 amino acids.

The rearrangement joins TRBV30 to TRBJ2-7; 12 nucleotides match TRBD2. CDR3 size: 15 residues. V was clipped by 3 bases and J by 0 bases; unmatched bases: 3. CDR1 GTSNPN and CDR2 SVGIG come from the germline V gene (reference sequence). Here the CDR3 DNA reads TGTGCCTGGAGCCTGACTAGCGGGGGCTCCTACGAGCAGTACTTC. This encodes CAWSLTSGGSYEQYF.

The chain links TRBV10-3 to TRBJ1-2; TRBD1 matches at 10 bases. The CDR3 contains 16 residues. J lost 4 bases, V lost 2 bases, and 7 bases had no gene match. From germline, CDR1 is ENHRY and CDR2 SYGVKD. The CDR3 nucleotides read TGTGCCATCAGTGAGGGGACAGGGGCGCTTCTCTATGGCTACACCTTC. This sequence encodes CAISEGTGALLYGYTF.

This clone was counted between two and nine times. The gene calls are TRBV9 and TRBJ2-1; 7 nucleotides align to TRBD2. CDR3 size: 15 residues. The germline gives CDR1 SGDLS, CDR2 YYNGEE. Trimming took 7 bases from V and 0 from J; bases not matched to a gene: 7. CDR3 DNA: TGTGCCAGCCAGCAAGGCGGGAGCTCCTACAATGAGCAGTTCTTC. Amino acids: CASQQGGSSYNEQFF.

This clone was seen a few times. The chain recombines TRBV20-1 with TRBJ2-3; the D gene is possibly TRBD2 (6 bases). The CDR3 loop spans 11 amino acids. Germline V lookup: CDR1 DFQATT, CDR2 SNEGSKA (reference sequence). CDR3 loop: CSRLVTDTQYF. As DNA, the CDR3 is TGCAGCAGACTAGTGACAGATACGCAGTATTTT.

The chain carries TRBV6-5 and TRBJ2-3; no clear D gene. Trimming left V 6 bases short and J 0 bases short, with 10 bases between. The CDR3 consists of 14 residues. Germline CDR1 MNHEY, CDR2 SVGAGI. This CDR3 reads CASSRGLSTDTQYF. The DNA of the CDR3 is TGTGCCAGCAGCCGCGGCCTCAGCACAGATACGCAGTATTTT.

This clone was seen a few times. Here the CDR3 reads CAISDPTVLTEAFF. DNA of the CDR3: TGTGCCATCAGTGACCCGACAGTGCTAACTGAAGCTTTCTTT. The chain carries TRBV10-3 and TRBJ1-1; tentatively, D is TRBD1 (5 bases). Trimming shortened V by 3 bases and J by 5 bases, and 13 bases separated the two germline ends. CDR3 length equals 14 residues. Germline V gives CDR1 ENHRY, CDR2 SYGVKD.

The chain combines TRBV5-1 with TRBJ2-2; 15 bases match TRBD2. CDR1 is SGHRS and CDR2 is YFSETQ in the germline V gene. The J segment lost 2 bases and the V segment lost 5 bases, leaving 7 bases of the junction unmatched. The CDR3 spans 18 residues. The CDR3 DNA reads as TGCGCCAGCAGTTCTTGGACTAGCGGGGGGGGAAACACCGGGGAGCTGTTTTTT. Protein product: CASSSWTSGGGNTGELFF.

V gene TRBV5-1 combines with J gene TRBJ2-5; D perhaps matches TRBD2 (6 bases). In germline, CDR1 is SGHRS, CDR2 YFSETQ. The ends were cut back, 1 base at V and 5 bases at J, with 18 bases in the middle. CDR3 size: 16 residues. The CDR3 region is CASSLTGEAQSETQYF. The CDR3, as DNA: TGCGCCAGCAGCTTGACGGGGGAGGCACAAAGTGAGACCCAGTACTTC. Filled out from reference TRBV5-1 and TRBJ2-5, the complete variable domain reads KAGVTQTPRYLIKTRGQQVTLSCSPISGHRSVSWYQQTPGQGLQFLFEYFSETQRNKGNFPGRFSGRQFSNSRSEMNVSTLELGDSALYLCASSLTGEAQSETQYFGPGTRLLVL.

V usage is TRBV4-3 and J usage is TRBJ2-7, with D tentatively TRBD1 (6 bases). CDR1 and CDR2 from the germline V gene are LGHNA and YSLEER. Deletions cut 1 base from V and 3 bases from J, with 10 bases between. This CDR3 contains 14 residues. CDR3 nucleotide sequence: TGCGCCAGCAGCCAAGCAGGGGCTTTCTACGAGCAGTACTTC. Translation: CASSQAGAFYEQYF.

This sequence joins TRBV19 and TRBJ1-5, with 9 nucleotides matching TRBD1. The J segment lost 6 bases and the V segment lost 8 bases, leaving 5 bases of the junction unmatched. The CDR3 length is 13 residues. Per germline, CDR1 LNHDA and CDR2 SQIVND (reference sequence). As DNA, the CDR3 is TGTGCCAGTGCACAGGGGGCGGGTCAGCCCCAGCATTTT. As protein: CASAQGAGQPQHF.

CDR3 DNA sequence: TGTGCCAGCAGTTCGTACCAGTACAGGGGATATACGCAGTATTTT. It yields the protein CASSSYQYRGYTQYF. The chain employs TRBV28 and TRBJ2-3; 7 bases map to TRBD1. Unmatched junction bases numbered 11, after V lost 4 bases and J lost 7 bases. CDR1 MDHEN and CDR2 SYDVKM come from the germline V gene. The CDR3 is 15 amino acids.

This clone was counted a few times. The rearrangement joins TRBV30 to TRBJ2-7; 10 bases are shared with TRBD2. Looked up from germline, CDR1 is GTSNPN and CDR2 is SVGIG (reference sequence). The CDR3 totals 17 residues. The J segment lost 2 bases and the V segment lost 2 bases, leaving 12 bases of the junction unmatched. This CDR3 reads CAWSPLGTSEFPYEQYF. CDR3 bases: TGTGCCTGGAGTCCCTTGGGGACTAGCGAATTTCCCTACGAGCAGTACTTC. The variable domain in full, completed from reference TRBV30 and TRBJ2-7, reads SQTIHQWPATLVQPVGSPLSLECTVEGTSNPNLYWYRQAAGRGLQLLFYSVGIGQISSEVPQNLSASRPQDRQFILSSKKLLLSDSGFYLCAWSPLGTSEFPYEQYFGPGTRLTVT.

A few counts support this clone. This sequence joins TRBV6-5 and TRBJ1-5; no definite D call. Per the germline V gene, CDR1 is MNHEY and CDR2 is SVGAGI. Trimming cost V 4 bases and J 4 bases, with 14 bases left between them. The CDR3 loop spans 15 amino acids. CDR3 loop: CASSSDTTGNQPQHF. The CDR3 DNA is TGTGCCAGCAGTTCCGATACCACGGGGAATCAGCCCCAGCATTTT.

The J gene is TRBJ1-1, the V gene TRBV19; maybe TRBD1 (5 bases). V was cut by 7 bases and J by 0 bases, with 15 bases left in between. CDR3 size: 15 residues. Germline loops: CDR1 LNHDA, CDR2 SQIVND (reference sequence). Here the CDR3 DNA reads TGTGCCAGTACTAAGGGGATGGTATTGAACACTGAAGCTTTCTTT. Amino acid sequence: CASTKGMVLNTEAFF.

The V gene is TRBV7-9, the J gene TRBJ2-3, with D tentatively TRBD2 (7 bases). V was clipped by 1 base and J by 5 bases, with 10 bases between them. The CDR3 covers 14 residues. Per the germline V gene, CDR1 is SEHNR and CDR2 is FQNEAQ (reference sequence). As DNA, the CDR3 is TGTGCCAGCAGCTTAGGAAGGGGGGGAGATACGCAGTATTTT. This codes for CASSLGRGGDTQYF. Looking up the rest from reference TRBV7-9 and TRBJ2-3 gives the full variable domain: DTGVSQNPRHKITKRGQNVTFRCDPISEHNRLYWYRQTLGQGPEFLTYFQNEAQLEKSRLLSDRFSAERPKGSFSTLEIQRTEQGDSAMYLCASSLGRGGDTQYFGPGTRLTVL.

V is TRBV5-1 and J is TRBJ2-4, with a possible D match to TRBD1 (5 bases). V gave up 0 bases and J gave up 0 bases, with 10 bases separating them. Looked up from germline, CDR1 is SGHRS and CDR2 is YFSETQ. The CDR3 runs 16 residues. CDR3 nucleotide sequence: TGCGCCAGCAGCTTGGGGGGCGTTATAGCCAAAAACATTCAGTACTTC. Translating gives CASSLGGVIAKNIQYF. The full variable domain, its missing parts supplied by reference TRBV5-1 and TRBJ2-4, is KAGVTQTPRYLIKTRGQQVTLSCSPISGHRSVSWYQQTPGQGLQFLFEYFSETQRNKGNFPGRFSGRQFSNSRSEMNVSTLELGDSALYLCASSLGGVIAKNIQYFGAGTRLSVL.

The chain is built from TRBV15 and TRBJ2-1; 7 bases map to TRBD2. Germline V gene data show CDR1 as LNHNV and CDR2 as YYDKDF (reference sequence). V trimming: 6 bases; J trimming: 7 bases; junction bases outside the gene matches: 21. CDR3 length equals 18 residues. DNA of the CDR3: TGTGCCACCAGAGTTAAGAGAAGGTCTGGGCGGGAGACAAATGAGCAGTTCTTC. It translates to CATRVKRRSGRETNEQFF.

CDR3: CASSLLAGGQVNEQFF. CDR3 sequence (DNA): TGTGCCAGCAGCTTGTTAGCGGGAGGGCAAGTTAATGAGCAGTTCTTC. The rearrangement links TRBV7-7 to TRBJ2-1; 11 nucleotides line up with TRBD2. V gave up 3 bases and J gave up 7 bases; unmatched junction bases: 8. Germline values: CDR1 SSHAT, CDR2 FNYEAQ (reference sequence). This CDR3 region has 16 residues.

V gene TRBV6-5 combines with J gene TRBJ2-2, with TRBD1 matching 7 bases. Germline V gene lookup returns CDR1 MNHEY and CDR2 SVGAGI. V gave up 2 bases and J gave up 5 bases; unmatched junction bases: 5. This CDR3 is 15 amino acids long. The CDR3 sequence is CASSYDRVGTGELFF. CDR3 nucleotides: TGTGCCAGCAGTTACGACAGGGTGGGAACCGGGGAGCTGTTTTTT.